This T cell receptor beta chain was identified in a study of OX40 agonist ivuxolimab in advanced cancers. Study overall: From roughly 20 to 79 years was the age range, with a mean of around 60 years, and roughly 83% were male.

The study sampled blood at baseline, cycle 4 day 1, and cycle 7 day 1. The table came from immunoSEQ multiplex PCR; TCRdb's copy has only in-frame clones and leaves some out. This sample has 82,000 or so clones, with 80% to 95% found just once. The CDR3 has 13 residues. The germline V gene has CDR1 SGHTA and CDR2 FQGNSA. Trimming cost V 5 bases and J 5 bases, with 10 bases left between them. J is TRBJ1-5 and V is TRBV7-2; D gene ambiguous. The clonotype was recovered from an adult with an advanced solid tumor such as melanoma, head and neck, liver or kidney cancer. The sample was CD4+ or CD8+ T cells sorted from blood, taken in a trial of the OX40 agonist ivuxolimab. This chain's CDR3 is CASSPRWDQPQHF. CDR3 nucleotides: TGTGCCAGCAGCCCACGGTGGGATCAGCCCCAGCATTTT.